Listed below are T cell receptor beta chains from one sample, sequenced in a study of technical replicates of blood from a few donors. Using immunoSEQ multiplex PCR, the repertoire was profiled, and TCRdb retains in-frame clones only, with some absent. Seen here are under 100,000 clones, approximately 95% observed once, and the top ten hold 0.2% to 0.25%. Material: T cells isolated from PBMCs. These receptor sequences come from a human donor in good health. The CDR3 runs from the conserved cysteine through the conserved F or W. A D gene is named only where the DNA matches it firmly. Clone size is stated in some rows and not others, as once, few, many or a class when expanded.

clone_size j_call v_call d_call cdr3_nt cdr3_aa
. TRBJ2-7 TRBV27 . TGTGCCAGCAGTTTATCGGGGGGAACGGGGCAGTACTTC CASSLSGGTGQYF
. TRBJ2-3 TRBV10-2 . TGCGCCAGCAGTGGAATAACTAGCAATCCTAGCACAGATACGCAGTATTTT CASSGITSNPSTDTQYF
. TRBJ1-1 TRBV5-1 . TGCGCCAGCGGACTGTTGAACACTGAAGCTTTCTTT CASGLLNTEAFF
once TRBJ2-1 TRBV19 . TGTGCCAGTAGCGCGGGACTTTCCCACAATGAGCAGTTCTTC CASSAGLSHNEQFF
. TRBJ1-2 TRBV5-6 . TGTGCCAGCAGCTTACAGGGCTATGGCTACACCTTC CASSLQGYGYTF
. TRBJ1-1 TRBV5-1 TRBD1 TGCGCCAGCAGCTTGGTAGGGACAGGGGTTATCACTGAAGCTTTCTTT CASSLVGTGVITEAFF
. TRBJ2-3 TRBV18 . TGTGCCAGCTCAGACAGATCCTCCGATACGCAGTATTTT CASSDRSSDTQYF
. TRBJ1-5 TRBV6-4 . TGTGCCAGCAGTGAGCGTGGGCATCAGCCCCAGCATTTT CASSERGHQPQHF
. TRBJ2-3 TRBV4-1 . TGCGCCAGCAGCCGGCTCGGCACAGATACGCAGTATTTT CASSRLGTDTQYF
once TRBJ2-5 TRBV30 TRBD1 TGTGCCTGGAGTGTACAGGGGCGGGAGACCCAGTACTTC CAWSVQGRETQYF
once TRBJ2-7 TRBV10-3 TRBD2 TGTGCCATCACCACACTAGCGGGGCCCGTCGGGGAGCAGTACTTC CAITTLAGPVGEQYF
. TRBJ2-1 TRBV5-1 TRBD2 TGCGCCAGCCGACTAGCGGCTTACAATGAGCAGTTCTTC CASRLAAYNEQFF
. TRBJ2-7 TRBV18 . TGTGCCAGCTCACCTCAGGCCCCCGCTTACGAGCAGTACTTC CASSPQAPAYEQYF
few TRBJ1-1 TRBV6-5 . TGTGCCAGCAGGACCGGGAGTGAAGCTTTCTTT CASRTGSEAFF
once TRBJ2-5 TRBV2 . TGTGCCAGCAGTGTGGGCAGGCAGGGCGAGACCCAGTACTTC CASSVGRQGETQYF
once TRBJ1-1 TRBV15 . TGTGCCACCAGCAGTCTCCAGGGGTGGAACACTGAAGCTTTCTTT CATSSLQGWNTEAFF
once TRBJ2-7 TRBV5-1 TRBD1 TGCGCCAGCAGCTTCCAGAACAGCCTGCGGGACAGGGCGTACGAGCAGTACTTC CASSFQNSLRDRAYEQYF
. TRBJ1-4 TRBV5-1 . TGCGCCAGCAGCTTGAGGGGGAGGGATGAAAAACTGTTTTTT CASSLRGRDEKLFF
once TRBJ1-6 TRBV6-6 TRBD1 TGTGCCAGCGGCCCGGGACAGGGGAGGACTTCACCCCTCCACTTT CASGPGQGRTSPLHF
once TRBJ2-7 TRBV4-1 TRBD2 TGCGCCAGCAGCCAGGATCTAGCGGACCTCTACGAGCAGTACTTC CASSQDLADLYEQYF
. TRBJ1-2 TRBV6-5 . TGTGCCAGCAGTTATCGTGGAGGCTTCTATGGCTACACCTTC CASSYRGGFYGYTF
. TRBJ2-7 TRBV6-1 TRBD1 TGTGCCAGCAGTGAACTCTGGACAGGGGAGTACTTC CASSELWTGEYF